A selection of T cell receptor beta chains follows, all from one sample in a study of blood T cell repertoires in COVID-19. Profiled with immunoSEQ multiplex PCR; TCRdb holds only in-frame clones, not every one. The sample holds approximately 470,000 clones, approximately 90% seen once. Material for sequencing was PBMCs or T cells enriched from blood (not recorded which). The receptors shown here come from a woman aged 18 to 35 who had recovered from COVID-19. Each CDR3 is given with its conserved first and last residue. The order of the fields is D gene, J gene, clone size, V gene, CDR3 protein, CDR3 DNA. A D gene is named only where the DNA matches it firmly. A clone size is listed for some rows: how often the clone was seen (once, few, many), or a class if it is expanded.

.	TRBJ2-3	.	TRBV5-6	CASSLLEKAQYF	TGTGCCAGCAGCTTGTTAGAAAAAGCGCAGTATTTT
.	TRBJ2-7	.	TRBV18	CASSPSQGGTYEQYF	TGTGCCAGCTCACCGTCGCAGGGAGGTACCTACGAGCAGTACTTC
.	TRBJ2-7	.	TRBV5-5	CASSLIGEANYEQYF	TGTGCCAGCAGCTTGATTGGAGAAGCCAACTACGAGCAGTACTTC
TRBD1	TRBJ1-3	.	TRBV3-1/TRBV3-2	CASSLGQGATGNTIYF	TGTGCCAGCAGCCTCGGACAGGGGGCTACTGGAAACACCATATATTTT
TRBD1	TRBJ1-5	.	TRBV5-5	CASSYTGTGWQPQHF	TGTGCCAGCAGCTATACCGGGACAGGTTGGCAGCCCCAGCATTTT
TRBD2	TRBJ2-3	.	TRBV5-6	CASSSPIAGGYTDTQYF	TGTGCCAGCAGTTCTCCTATAGCGGGGGGATACACAGATACGCAGTATTTT
.	TRBJ1-2	few	TRBV3-1/TRBV3-2	CASSQATRGGYGYTF	TGTGCCAGCAGCCAAGCTACCAGAGGGGGCTATGGCTACACCTTC
TRBD1	TRBJ1-1	.	TRBV5-4	CASSLGGGEKNTEAFF	TGTGCCAGCAGCTTGGGAGGGGGCGAAAAGAACACTGAAGCTTTCTTT
.	TRBJ1-1	once	TRBV7-2	CASSLEDAVDTEAFF	TGTGCCAGCAGCCTGGAGGACGCGGTGGACACTGAAGCTTTCTTT
.	TRBJ2-7	.	TRBV3-1/TRBV3-2	CASSPLRAGEQYF	TGTGCCAGCAGCCCCCTTAGGGCGGGCGAGCAGTACTTC
TRBD2	TRBJ2-3	few	TRBV7-2	CASSFTGGGASDTQYF	TGTGCCAGCAGCTTTACCGGCGGGGGGGCCTCAGATACGCAGTATTTT
TRBD1	TRBJ1-2	.	TRBV5-1	CASSLLTGMDGYTF	TGCGCCAGCAGCCTTCTGACAGGGATGGATGGCTACACCTTC
.	TRBJ2-1	.	TRBV6-1	CASTPPTFTNEQFF	TGTGCCAGCACCCCCCCGACTTTTACCAATGAGCAGTTCTTC
TRBD2	TRBJ2-1	.	TRBV11-2	CASSLAGRGLSSYNEQFF	TGTGCCAGCAGCTTAGCCGGGCGGGGGTTATCTTCCTACAATGAGCAGTTCTTC
.	TRBJ2-7	.	TRBV6-2/TRBV6-3	CASSYSRARSGVYEQYF	TGTGCCAGCAGTTACTCGAGGGCCAGGTCAGGGGTCTACGAGCAGTACTTC
.	TRBJ1-1	.	TRBV29-1	CSATPPGSTEAFF	TGCAGCGCTACACCCCCAGGGTCCACTGAAGCTTTCTTT
TRBD1	TRBJ2-5	.	TRBV6-6	CASSYWQGAKETQYF	TGTGCCAGCAGTTACTGGCAGGGGGCAAAGGAGACCCAGTACTTC
.	TRBJ1-1	.	TRBV24-1	CATSAAGVNTEAFF	TGTGCCACCAGTGCCGCAGGGGTGAACACTGAAGCTTTCTTT
TRBD2	TRBJ2-2	.	TRBV18	CASSRTSGAYTGELFF	TGTGCCAGCTCACGGACTAGCGGTGCTTACACCGGGGAGCTGTTTTTT
.	TRBJ2-2	.	TRBV19	CASSRGEATGELFF	TGTGCCAGTAGTAGAGGGGAGGCGACCGGGGAGCTGTTTTTT
.	TRBJ1-4	.	TRBV5-1	CASSLVGGGNEKLFF	TGCGCCAGCAGCTTGGTGGGAGGCGGTAATGAAAAACTGTTTTTT
.	TRBJ1-4	.	TRBV9	CASSVSDNTNEKLFF	TGTGCCAGCAGCGTATCAGACAACACTAATGAAAAACTGTTTTTT
.	TRBJ2-7	.	TRBV5-1	CASSLEKQGSDEQYF	TGCGCCAGCAGCTTAGAGAAACAGGGATCGGACGAGCAGTACTTC
TRBD2	TRBJ2-7	.	TRBV6-5	CASSYSRSGGNYEQYF	TGTGCCAGCAGTTACTCTAGGAGCGGGGGGAACTACGAGCAGTACTTC
.	TRBJ1-1	.	TRBV3-1/TRBV3-2	CASSQGGGGGLEAFF	TGTGCCAGCAGCCAAGGGGGGGGCGGAGGATTGGAAGCTTTCTTT
.	TRBJ1-5	.	TRBV30	CAGSGGFDQPQHF	TGTGCCGGTTCGGGGGGCTTTGATCAGCCCCAGCATTTT
.	TRBJ2-7	.	TRBV3-1/TRBV3-2	CASSPDPAVYEQYF	TGTGCCAGCAGCCCCGACCCAGCGGTCTACGAGCAGTACTTC
.	TRBJ1-3	.	TRBV7-8	CASSFDHSGGNTIYF	TGTGCCAGCAGCTTCGACCACAGCGGGGGAAACACCATATATTTT